The following is a T cell receptor (beta chain) sequence with its context. Germline CDR1 and CDR2: DFQATT and SNEGSKA (reference sequence). The CDR3 totals 13 residues. 5'RACE template switching with UMIs generated TCR beta cDNA. After re-calling the 5' RACE reads, TCRdb lists one entry per CDR3 protein, DNA absent. The sample includes over 120,000 distinct CDR3 sequences. This specimen comes from a study of T cells expressing NK-cell markers. The chain recombines TRBV20-1 with TRBJ2-1; absent DNA, TCRdb's TRBD2 call cannot be checked. Sequenced: blood T cells: a sorted CD56 or NKG2C T cell subset, CD4+ or CD8+ T cells, or bulk PBMC T cells (not recorded which). This TCR was sampled from a man between 18 and 29 years old in good health. CDR3 loop: CSALAGTYNEQFF.